A selection of T cell receptor beta chains follows, all from one sample in a study of beta chain features in type 1 diabetes. This table comes from immunoSEQ multiplex PCR, and its TCRdb copy is limited to in-frame clones, with some not included. The table has 130,000 to 150,000 clones, under 60% seen once. Material: Tregs from blood. The receptors derive from a young man in good health. CDR3s include the opening cysteine and the closing phenylalanine or tryptophan. A D gene is named only where the DNA matches it firmly. Only some rows state a clone size, as once, few, many or a class for expanded clones.

D	V	size	J	DNA	CDR3
-	TRBV5-1	few	TRBJ1-1	TGCGCCAGCAGCGATGGAAGACTCACTGAAGCTTTCTTT	CASSDGRLTEAFF
-	TRBV4-3	-	TRBJ2-7	TGCGCCAGCAGCCCCAGGGCCTACGAGCAGTACTTC	CASSPRAYEQYF
-	TRBV19	-	TRBJ2-3	TGTGCCAGTAGTGACACAGGGTTGGATACGCAGTATTTT	CASSDTGLDTQYF
-	TRBV7-2	few	TRBJ2-7	TGTGCCAGCAGCTATGATGGGGGGGCCCGTGAGCAGTACTTC	CASSYDGGAREQYF
TRBD2	TRBV7-8	-	TRBJ2-5	TGTGCCAGCAGGTGGGGGCTAGCGGGGGAAGAGACCCAGTACTTC	CASRWGLAGEETQYF
TRBD1	TRBV7-2	few	TRBJ1-5	TGTGCCAGCAGCTCCGGACAGGGCGCGTCACGGGGTCAGCCCCAGCATTTT	CASSSGQGASRGQPQHF
TRBD2	TRBV19	-	TRBJ2-7	TGTGCCAGTACCTCTAGCGGGGGCGGATTCTACGAGCAGTACTTC	CASTSSGGGFYEQYF
-	TRBV7-2	few	TRBJ1-1	TGTGCCAGCAGCTTACAGGGAAACACTGAAGCTTTCTTT	CASSLQGNTEAFF
TRBD2	TRBV9	-	TRBJ2-1	TGTGCCAGCAACCGAGGAATAGCGGGGATCAATGAGCAGTTCTTC	CASNRGIAGINEQFF
-	TRBV5-6	few	TRBJ2-6	TGTGCCAGCAGCTTGGGTTTCAAGCCCCCTGGGGCCAACGTCCTGACTTTC	CASSLGFKPPGANVLTF
TRBD1	TRBV7-9	few	TRBJ1-1	TGTGCCAGCAGCTTAGGAAGACAGGGATCGTCTGAAGCTTTCTTT	CASSLGRQGSSEAFF
-	TRBV9	-	TRBJ1-4	TGTGCCAGCAGCGTAGATGACTGGAATGAAAAACTGTTTTTT	CASSVDDWNEKLFF
-	TRBV7-2	-	TRBJ2-7	TGTGCCAGCAGCTCAGGGACTGTAACCTACGAGCAGTACTTC	CASSSGTVTYEQYF
-	TRBV7-2	-	TRBJ2-3	TGTGCCAGCAGCTCTGGATCCAGGTTCTCGGGGGATACGCAGTATTTT	CASSSGSRFSGDTQYF
TRBD2	TRBV30	-	TRBJ2-7	TGTGCCTGGACCTTTGGCGGGAGGGTCTACGAGCAGTACTTC	CAWTFGGRVYEQYF
TRBD2	TRBV30	-	TRBJ2-7	TGTGCGTTAGCGGGAGTTCATGCGTACGAGCAGTACTTC	CALAGVHAYEQYF
-	TRBV5-1	few	TRBJ2-6	TGCGCCAGCACCTCAGGAATCTCTGGGGCCAACGTCCTGACTTTC	CASTSGISGANVLTF
TRBD1	TRBV5-1	-	TRBJ1-1	TGCGCCAGCAGCTTACCAAGGACAGGGGGATTTCGGAACACTGAAGCTTTCTTT	CASSLPRTGGFRNTEAFF
TRBD2	TRBV29-1	-	TRBJ2-3	TGCAGCGTTGTCGGCGGCGGGGGAGATACGCAGTATTTT	CSVVGGGGDTQYF